A selection of T cell receptor beta chains follows, all from one sample in a study of T cell changes during pregnancy in multiple sclerosis. The assay was immunoSEQ multiplex PCR, and TCRdb's table has in-frame clones only and misses some. The sample lists 68,000 or so clones; about 89% were seen once. The sequenced sample was peripheral blood, obtained in the second trimester of pregnancy. The receptors shown here come from a female donor with multiple sclerosis, enrolled in a pregnancy study. Each CDR3 is given with its conserved first and last residue. A D gene is named only where the DNA matches it firmly. Size tells how often a clone was seen (once, few, many) or the class of an expanded clone, and some rows leave it out.

clone size,J gene,D gene,V gene,CDR3 protein,CDR3 DNA
few,TRBJ1-1,NA,TRBV12-5,CASGAGLIISEAFF,TGTGCTAGTGGTGCGGGACTTATAATCTCTGAAGCTTTCTTT
few,TRBJ2-3,TRBD2,TRBV6-5,CASSTGLAGLGTQYF,TGTGCCAGCAGTACGGGACTAGCGGGTCTGGGTACGCAGTATTTT
NA,TRBJ2-5,TRBD1,TRBV19,CATTDRGVQETQYF,TGTGCCACCACGGACAGGGGGGTACAAGAGACCCAGTACTTC
NA,TRBJ1-1,TRBD1,TRBV9,CASSVITGGTEAFF,TGTGCCAGCAGCGTAATAACAGGGGGCACTGAAGCTTTCTTT
once,TRBJ1-6,TRBD1,TRBV9,CASSVIGTGASPLHF,TGTGCCAGCAGCGTAATAGGGACAGGGGCTTCACCCCTCCACTTT
NA,TRBJ1-2,NA,TRBV29-1,CSVAAGPPLWGYTF,TGCAGCGTCGCAGCGGGACCCCCTCTCTGGGGCTACACCTTC
NA,TRBJ2-7,NA,TRBV6-5,CASSYSDYSYEQYF,TGTGCCAGCAGTTACTCAGACTACTCCTACGAGCAGTACTTC
few,TRBJ2-7,NA,TRBV29-1,CSVARGFSYEQYF,TGCAGCGTTGCCCGCGGGTTCTCCTACGAGCAGTACTTC
NA,TRBJ2-7,NA,TRBV10-3,CAISDGMSYEQYF,TGTGCCATCAGTGACGGGATGTCCTACGAGCAGTACTTC
NA,TRBJ2-7,NA,TRBV11-1,CASSLWTEATISYEQYF,TGTGCCAGCAGCCTGTGGACAGAGGCGACTATCTCCTACGAGCAGTACTTC
NA,TRBJ2-3,TRBD2,TRBV6-1,CASSRLAGETDTQYF,TGTGCCAGCAGCCGACTAGCGGGGGAAACAGATACGCAGTATTTT
NA,TRBJ2-1,TRBD2,TRBV10-3,CAVSGTSGGSGNEQFF,TGTGCCGTTAGCGGGACTAGCGGGGGGTCGGGCAATGAGCAGTTCTTC
NA,TRBJ2-5,TRBD2,TRBV7-6,CASSPSRTSGQETQYF,TGTGCCAGCAGCCCGAGCCGGACTAGCGGGCAAGAGACCCAGTACTTC
NA,TRBJ1-1,NA,TRBV27,CASSAGLRNTEAFF,TGTGCCAGCAGTGCGGGACTGAGGAACACTGAAGCTTTCTTT
NA,TRBJ2-3,NA,TRBV7-2,CASSLAGADTQYF,TGTGCCAGCAGCTTAGCCGGGGCAGATACGCAGTATTTT
NA,TRBJ2-7,TRBD2,TRBV5-4,CASSFGGLAGAEQYF,TGTGCCAGCAGCTTTGGGGGACTAGCGGGGGCAGAGCAGTACTTC
NA,TRBJ1-1,NA,TRBV4-2,CASSQDLGTGNTEAFF,TGTGCCAGCAGCCAAGATCTAGGAACTGGGAACACTGAAGCTTTCTTT
NA,TRBJ1-1,NA,TRBV7-3,CASSLARGEGEAFF,TGTGCCAGCAGCTTAGCCCGGGGAGAGGGTGAAGCTTTCTTT
NA,TRBJ2-2,TRBD2,TRBV5-4,CASSSGLAGNTGELFF,TGTGCCAGCAGCTCGGGACTAGCGGGGAACACCGGGGAGCTGTTTTTT
NA,TRBJ2-3,TRBD2,TRBV10-3,CAISGLADHESTDTQYF,TGTGCCATCAGCGGACTAGCGGACCATGAGAGCACAGATACGCAGTATTTT
NA,TRBJ1-2,NA,TRBV7-2,CASNPSGGTGYTF,TGTGCCAGCAATCCTTCGGGGGGGACCGGCTACACCTTC
once,TRBJ1-2,TRBD1,TRBV29-1,CSVATGAYGYTF,TGCAGCGTTGCAACAGGGGCCTATGGCTACACCTTC
NA,TRBJ2-7,NA,TRBV7-9,CASSQYGELYEQYF,TGTGCCAGCAGTCAATACGGAGAACTATACGAGCAGTACTTC
NA,TRBJ2-2,TRBD2,TRBV9,CASSKGLLSTGELFF,TGTGCCAGCAGCAAGGGACTATTGAGTACCGGGGAGCTGTTTTTT
NA,TRBJ1-3,TRBD1,TRBV30,CAWKSYRDRGQKVTGNTIYF,TGTGCCTGGAAATCCTACCGGGACAGGGGACAGAAGGTTACTGGAAACACCATATATTTT
NA,TRBJ1-2,TRBD1,TRBV7-9,CASSLAASSDRGRDGYTF,TGTGCCAGCAGCTTAGCGGCCAGTTCGGACAGGGGGCGCGACGGCTACACCTTC
NA,TRBJ2-7,TRBD1,TRBV5-5,CASSQRPIQGPSPYEQYF,TGTGCCAGCAGCCAAAGACCTATACAGGGGCCAAGCCCCTACGAGCAGTACTTC
NA,TRBJ1-2,TRBD1,TRBV30,CAWSPLTGAGGYTF,TGTGCCTGGAGTCCTTTGACAGGGGCGGGGGGCTACACCTTC
NA,TRBJ2-5,NA,TRBV9,CASSVGQGPQETQYF,TGTGCCAGCAGCGTAGGTCAGGGTCCCCAAGAGACCCAGTACTTC
NA,TRBJ2-1,NA,TRBV7-2,CASSSIKGQRYNEQFF,TGTGCCAGCAGCAGTATAAAGGGGCAGAGATACAATGAGCAGTTCTTC
NA,TRBJ2-7,NA,TRBV6-6,CASRLAGNEQYF,TGTGCCAGCCGCCTGGCGGGGAACGAGCAGTACTTC
NA,TRBJ1-2,TRBD1,TRBV7-3,CASSFRRDRGGYTF,TGTGCCAGCAGCTTTAGGCGGGACAGGGGCGGCTACACCTTC
NA,TRBJ2-7,NA,TRBV14,CASSQGLIVSYEQYF,TGTGCCAGCAGCCAGGGCCTCATTGTCTCATACGAGCAGTACTTC
NA,TRBJ2-7,TRBD2,TRBV6-6,CASSYSSGGGNEQYF,TGTGCCAGCAGTTACTCGAGCGGGGGGGGAAACGAGCAGTACTTC
NA,TRBJ1-1,TRBD1,TRBV19,CASRMTGTTEAFF,TGTGCCAGTAGGATGACAGGGACCACTGAAGCTTTCTTT
NA,TRBJ1-1,TRBD1,TRBV9,CASSPQGGRMNTEAFF,TGTGCCAGCAGCCCCCAGGGGGGCCGAATGAACACTGAAGCTTTCTTT
NA,TRBJ1-3,NA,TRBV9,CASSVQGAYSGNTIYF,TGTGCCAGCAGCGTACAGGGTGCTTATTCTGGAAACACCATATATTTT
NA,TRBJ2-7,NA,TRBV11-2,CASIHVRAHEQYF,TGTGCCAGCATCCATGTCAGGGCCCACGAGCAGTACTTC
NA,TRBJ2-3,NA,TRBV9,CASSVTAIYTDTQYF,TGTGCCAGCAGCGTAACAGCTATTTACACAGATACGCAGTATTTT
NA,TRBJ2-7,TRBD1,TRBV5-4,CASRRRDRGSYEQYF,TGTGCCAGCAGGCGCCGGGACAGGGGGTCCTACGAGCAGTACTTC